Below, 5 T cell receptor beta chains from the same sample are listed, as sequenced in a study of T cells in narcolepsy. The assay was immunoSEQ multiplex PCR, and TCRdb's table has in-frame clones only and misses some. The table has approximately 20,000 clones, around 92% seen once; the top ten hold roughly 1%. Material for sequencing was CD45RA- memory CD4+ T cells from PBMCs. All receptors derive from a human donor with narcolepsy.

The J gene is TRBJ2-1, the V gene TRBV5-4; a weak D match, TRBD1 (5 bases). Germline V gives CDR1 SGHNT, CDR2 YYREEE (reference sequence). The V end was cut by 4 bases, the J end by 1 base, with 15 bases between. CDR3 length: 16 amino acids. CDR3 bases: TGTGCCAGCAGCCCCGACTTGACAGTATCCTACAATGAGCAGTTCTTC. Its translation is CASSPDLTVSYNEQFF.

CDR3 nucleotide sequence: TGTGCCAGCAGCGTAGGAACTAGCGGGAGAGGGTACGAGCAGTACTTC. This sequence encodes CASSVGTSGRGYEQYF. The V and J genes are TRBV9 and TRBJ2-7; 11 nucleotides match TRBD2. Germline CDR1 is SGDLS and CDR2 is YYNGEE. V lost 0 bases, J lost 4 bases, and 6 bases stayed unmatched. This CDR3 is built from 16 residues.

The J gene is TRBJ2-7, the V gene TRBV29-1; TRBD2 aligns across 11 bases. The V segment lost 0 bases and the J segment 2 bases; nucleotides outside the gene matches: 3. Germline loops: CDR1 SQVTM, CDR2 ANQGSEA. The length of the CDR3 is 15 residues. In DNA form, the CDR3 reads TGCAGCGTTGAAGAAACTAGCGGGAGTCCCTACGAGCAGTACTTC. It translates to CSVEETSGSPYEQYF.

This clone was observed a single time. The V gene is TRBV19, the J gene TRBJ2-5; TRBD2 aligns across 10 bases. CDR3 size: 17 residues. The V gene's germline CDR1 is LNHDA and CDR2 SQIVND (reference sequence). The J segment lost 5 bases and the V segment lost 6 bases, leaving 15 bases of the junction unmatched. The CDR3 region is CASSPEGLAGVGETQYF. The CDR3 nucleotides are TGTGCCAGTAGCCCAGAGGGGCTAGCGGGAGTGGGGGAGACCCAGTACTTC.

This clone was seen just once. The chain uses TRBV6-5 and TRBJ2-7, with D unresolved. With 7 bases removed from V and 0 bases from J, the gap between germline ends came to 13 bases. Germline assignment: CDR1 MNHEY and CDR2 SVGAGI. The CDR3 covers 14 residues. The CDR3 protein is CASTGISSSYEQYF. The DNA for the CDR3 is TGTGCCAGCACCGGTATCTCCAGCTCCTACGAGCAGTACTTC.